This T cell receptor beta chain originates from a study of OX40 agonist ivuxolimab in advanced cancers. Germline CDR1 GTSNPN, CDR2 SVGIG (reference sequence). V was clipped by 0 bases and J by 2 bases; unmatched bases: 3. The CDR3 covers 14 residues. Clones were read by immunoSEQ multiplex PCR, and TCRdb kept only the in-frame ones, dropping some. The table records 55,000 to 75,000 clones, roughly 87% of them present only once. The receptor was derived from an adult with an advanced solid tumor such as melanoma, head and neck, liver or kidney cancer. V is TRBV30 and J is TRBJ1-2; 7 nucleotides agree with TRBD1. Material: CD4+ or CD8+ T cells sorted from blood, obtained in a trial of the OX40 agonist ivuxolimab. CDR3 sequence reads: CAWSVPGGNYGYTF. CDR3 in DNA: TGTGCCTGGAGTGTTCCAGGGGGGAACTATGGCTACACCTTC.